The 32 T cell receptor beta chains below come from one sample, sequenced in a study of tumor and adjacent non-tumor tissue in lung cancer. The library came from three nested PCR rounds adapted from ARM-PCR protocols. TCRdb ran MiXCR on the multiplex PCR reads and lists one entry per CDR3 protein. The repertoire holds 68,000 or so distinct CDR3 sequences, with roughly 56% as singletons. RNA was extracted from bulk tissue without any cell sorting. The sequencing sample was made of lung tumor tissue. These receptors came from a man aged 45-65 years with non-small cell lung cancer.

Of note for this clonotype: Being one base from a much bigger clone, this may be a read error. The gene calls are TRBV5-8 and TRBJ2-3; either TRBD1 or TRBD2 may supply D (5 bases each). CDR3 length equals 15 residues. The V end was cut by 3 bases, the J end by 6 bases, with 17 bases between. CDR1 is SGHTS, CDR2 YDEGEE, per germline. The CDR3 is CASSSYMGLADTQYF. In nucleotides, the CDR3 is TGTGCCAGCAGCTCGTACATGGGGCTAGCTGATACGCAGTATTTT.

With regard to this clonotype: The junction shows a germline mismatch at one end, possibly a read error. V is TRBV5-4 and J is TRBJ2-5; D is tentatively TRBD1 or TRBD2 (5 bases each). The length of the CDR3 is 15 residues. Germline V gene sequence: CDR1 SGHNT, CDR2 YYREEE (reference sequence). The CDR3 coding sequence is TGTGCCAGCATCTTGGTGGGACCTTCCCAAGAGATCCAGTACTTC. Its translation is CASILVGPSQEIQYF.

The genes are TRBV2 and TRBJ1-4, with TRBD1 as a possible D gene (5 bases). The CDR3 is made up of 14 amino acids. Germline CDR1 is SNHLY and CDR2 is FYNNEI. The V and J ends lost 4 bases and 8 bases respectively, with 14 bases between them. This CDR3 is CASSGPGGEEKLFF. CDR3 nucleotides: TGTGCCAGCAGTGGTCCAGGAGGGGAAGAAAAACTGTTTTTT. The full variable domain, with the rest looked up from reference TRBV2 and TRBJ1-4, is EPEVTQTPSHQVTQMGQEVILRCVPISNHLYFYWYRQILGQKVEFLVSFYNNEISEKSEIFDDQFSVERPDGSNFTLKIRSTKLEDSAMYFCASSGPGGEEKLFFGSGTQLSVL.

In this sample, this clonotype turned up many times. This CDR3 is CASSTSGYEQYF. The CDR3, as DNA: TGTGCCAGCAGCACTAGCGGCTACGAGCAGTACTTC. The chain couples TRBV11-2 to TRBJ2-7, with 8 bases fitting TRBD2. The V and J ends lost 5 bases and 3 bases, in that order; junction bases with no gene match: 0. This CDR3 contains 12 residues. The germline V gene encodes CDR1 SGHAT and CDR2 FQNNGV.

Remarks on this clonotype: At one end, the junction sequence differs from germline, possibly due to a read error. CDR3 protein: CGSSYWGEKLFF. CDR3 sequence (DNA): TGTGGCAGCAGCTATTGGGGTGAAAAACTGTTTTTT. The chain employs TRBV5-6 and TRBJ1-4; D gene unclear. Per the germline V gene, CDR1 is SGHDT and CDR2 is YYEEEE. The CDR3 extends over 12 amino acids.

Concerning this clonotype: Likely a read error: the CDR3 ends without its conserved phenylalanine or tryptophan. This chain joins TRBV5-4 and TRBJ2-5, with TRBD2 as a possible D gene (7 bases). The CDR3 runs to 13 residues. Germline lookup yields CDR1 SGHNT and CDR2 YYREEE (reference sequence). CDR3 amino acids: CASSRSGGETQYI. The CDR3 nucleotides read TGCGCCAGCAGCCGATCGGGGGGCGAGACCCAGTACATC.

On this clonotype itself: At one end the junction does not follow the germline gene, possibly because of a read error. The CDR3 bases are TGCGCCAACAGCGAGGGACTAGCTGGGCCCTCCTACAATGAGCAGTTCTTC. Its protein is CANSEGLAGPSYNEQFF. The chain uses TRBV5-1 and TRBJ2-1, with TRBD2 matching 9 bases. The CDR3 sequence is 17 residues long. Germline-derived CDR1 and CDR2 are SGHRS and YFSETQ.

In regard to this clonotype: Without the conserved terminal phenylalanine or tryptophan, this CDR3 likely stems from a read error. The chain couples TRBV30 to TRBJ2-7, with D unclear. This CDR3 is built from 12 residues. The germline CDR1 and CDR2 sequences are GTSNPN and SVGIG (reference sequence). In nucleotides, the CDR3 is TGTACCTGGGCCCCGATGTTATACGAGCAGTACTTA. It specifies CTWAPMLYEQYL.

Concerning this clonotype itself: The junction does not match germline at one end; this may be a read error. The CDR3 nucleotides read TGTGCCAACAGCTTAGTAGCGGGAGGTCGAGTAGATACGCAATATTTT. It translates to CANSLVAGGRVDTQYF. V gene TRBV7-9 combines with J gene TRBJ2-3; 10 nucleotides line up with TRBD2. Germline V gene data show CDR1 as SEHNR and CDR2 as FQNEAQ (reference sequence). The CDR3 is 16 amino acids.

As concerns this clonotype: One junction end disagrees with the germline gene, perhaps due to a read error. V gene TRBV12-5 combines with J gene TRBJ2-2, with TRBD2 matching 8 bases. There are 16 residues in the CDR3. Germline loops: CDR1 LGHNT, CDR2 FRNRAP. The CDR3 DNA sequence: TGTGCTAGTCGTTTGGGACTAGTGCAGAACACCGGGGAGCTGTTTTTC. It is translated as CASRLGLVQNTGELFF.

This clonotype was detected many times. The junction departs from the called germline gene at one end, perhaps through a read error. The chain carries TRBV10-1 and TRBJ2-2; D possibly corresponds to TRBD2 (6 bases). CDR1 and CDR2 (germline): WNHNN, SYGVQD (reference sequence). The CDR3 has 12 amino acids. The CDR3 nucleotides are TGCGCCAGCGGTGGAATCACCGGGGGGCTGTTTTTT. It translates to CASGGITGGLFF.

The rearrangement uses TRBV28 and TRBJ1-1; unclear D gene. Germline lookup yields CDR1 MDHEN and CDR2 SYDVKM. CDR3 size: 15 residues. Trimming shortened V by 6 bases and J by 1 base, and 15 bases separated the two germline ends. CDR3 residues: CASRTPGESNTEAFF. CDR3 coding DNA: TGTGCCAGCAGGACCCCCGGGGAATCGAACACTGAAGCTTTCTTT.

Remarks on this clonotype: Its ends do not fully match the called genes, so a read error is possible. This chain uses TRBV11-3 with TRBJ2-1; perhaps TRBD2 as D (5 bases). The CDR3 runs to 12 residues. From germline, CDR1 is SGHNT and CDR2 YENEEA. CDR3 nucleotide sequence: TGTCTCAGCGGCTTAGAACGGTCTGGGCTTGTCTTC. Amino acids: CLSGLERSGLVF.

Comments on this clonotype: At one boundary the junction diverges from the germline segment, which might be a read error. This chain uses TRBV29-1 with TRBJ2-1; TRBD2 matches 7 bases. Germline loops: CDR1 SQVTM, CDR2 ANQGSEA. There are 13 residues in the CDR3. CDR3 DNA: TGCAGCGTTGACTCTAGCGGACTAAATGAGTATTACTTC. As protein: CSVDSSGLNEYYF.

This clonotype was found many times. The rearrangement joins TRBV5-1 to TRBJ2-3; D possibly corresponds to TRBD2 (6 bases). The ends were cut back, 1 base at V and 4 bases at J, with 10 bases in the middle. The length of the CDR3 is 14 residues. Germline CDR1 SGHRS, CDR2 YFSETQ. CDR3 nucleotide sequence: TGCGCCAGCAGCTTGCCGGGGGAGCCAGATACGCAGTATTTT. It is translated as CASSLPGEPDTQYF.

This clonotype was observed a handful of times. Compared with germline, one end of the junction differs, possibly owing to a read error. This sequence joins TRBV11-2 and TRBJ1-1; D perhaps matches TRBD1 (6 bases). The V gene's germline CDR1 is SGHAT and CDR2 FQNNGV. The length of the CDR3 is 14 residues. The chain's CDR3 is CASSVDRYVTEALF. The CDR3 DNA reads TGTGCCAGCAGCGTAGACAGGTATGTGACTGAAGCTCTCTTT.

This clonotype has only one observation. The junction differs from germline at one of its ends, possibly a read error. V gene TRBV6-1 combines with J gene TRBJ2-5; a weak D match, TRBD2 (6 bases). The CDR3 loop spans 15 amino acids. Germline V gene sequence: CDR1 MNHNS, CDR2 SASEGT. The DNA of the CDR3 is TGTGCCAGCAGTGGTTCGTGGCGGGATCAAGAGACCCATTACTTC. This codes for CASSGSWRDQETHYF.

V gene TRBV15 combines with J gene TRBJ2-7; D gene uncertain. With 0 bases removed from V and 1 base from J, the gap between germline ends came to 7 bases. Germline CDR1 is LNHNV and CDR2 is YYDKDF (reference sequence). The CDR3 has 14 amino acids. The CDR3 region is CATSRDSGSYEQYF. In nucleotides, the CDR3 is TGTGCCACCAGCAGAGATTCCGGGTCCTACGAGCAGTACTTC.

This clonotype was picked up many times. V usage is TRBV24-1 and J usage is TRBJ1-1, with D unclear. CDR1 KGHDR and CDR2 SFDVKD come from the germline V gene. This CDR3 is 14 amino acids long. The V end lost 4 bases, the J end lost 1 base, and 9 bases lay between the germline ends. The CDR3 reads CATSEGEANTEAFF. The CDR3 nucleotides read TGTGCCACCAGTGAGGGAGAAGCGAACACTGAAGCTTTCTTT.

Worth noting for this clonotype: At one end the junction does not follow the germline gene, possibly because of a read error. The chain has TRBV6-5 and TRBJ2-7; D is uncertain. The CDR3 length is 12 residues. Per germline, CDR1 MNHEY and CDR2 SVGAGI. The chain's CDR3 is CARSTPPYEQYF. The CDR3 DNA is TGTGCCAGAAGTACACCCCCTTACGAGCAGTATTTC.

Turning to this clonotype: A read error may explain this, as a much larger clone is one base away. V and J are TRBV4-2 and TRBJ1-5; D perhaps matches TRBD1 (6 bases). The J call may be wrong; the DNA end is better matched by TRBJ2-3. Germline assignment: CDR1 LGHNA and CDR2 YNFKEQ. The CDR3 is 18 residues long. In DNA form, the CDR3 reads TGTGCCAGCAGCCAAGGAACCGGGACACTGTATAGCAATCAGCCCCAGTATTTT. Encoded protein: CASSQGTGTLYSNQPQYF.

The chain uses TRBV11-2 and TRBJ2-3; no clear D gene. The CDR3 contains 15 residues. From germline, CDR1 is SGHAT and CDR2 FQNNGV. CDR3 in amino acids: CNSSLDAHPTDTQYF. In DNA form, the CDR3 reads TGTAACAGCAGCTTGGATGCGCATCCCACAGATACGCAGTATTTT.

In DNA, the CDR3 is TGTGCCAGCAGCTCCCCCTTTACCGGGACACAAAGGGAGCTGTTTTTT. Amino acids: CASSSPFTGTQRELFF. This chain uses TRBV6-2 or TRBV6-3 with TRBJ2-2, with D possibly matching TRBD1 (6 bases). Germline V gene sequence: CDR1 MNHEY, CDR2 SVGEGT. Trimming stripped 6 bases from V and 9 bases from J, with 23 bases between. The CDR3 length is 16 residues.

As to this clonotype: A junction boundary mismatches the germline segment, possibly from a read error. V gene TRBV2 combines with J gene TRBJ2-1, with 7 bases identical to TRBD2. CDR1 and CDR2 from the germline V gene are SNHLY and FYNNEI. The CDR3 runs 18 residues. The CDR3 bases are TGTTCCAGCAGCGGGATGGGGATGGTAGTGGACTCCTACAATGAGCAGTTCTTC. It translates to CSSSGMGMVVDSYNEQFF.

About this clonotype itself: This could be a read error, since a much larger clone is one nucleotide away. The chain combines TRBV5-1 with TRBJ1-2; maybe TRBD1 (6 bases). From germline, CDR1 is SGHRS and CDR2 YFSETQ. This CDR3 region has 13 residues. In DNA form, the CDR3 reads TGCGCCCGCAGCCCAACAGGGAACTATGGCTACACCTTC. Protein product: CARSPTGNYGYTF. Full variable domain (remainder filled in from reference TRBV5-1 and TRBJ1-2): KAGVTQTPRYLIKTRGQQVTLSCSPISGHRSVSWYQQTPGQGLQFLFEYFSETQRNKGNFPGRFSGRQFSNSRSEMNVSTLELGDSALYLCARSPTGNYGYTFGSGTRLTVV.

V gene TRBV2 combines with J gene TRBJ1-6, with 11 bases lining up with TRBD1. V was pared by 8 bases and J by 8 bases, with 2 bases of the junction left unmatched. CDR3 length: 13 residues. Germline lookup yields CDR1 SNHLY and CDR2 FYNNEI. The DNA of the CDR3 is TGTGCCAGCGTGGGACAGGGGGATTCACCCCTCCACTTT. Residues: CASVGQGDSPLHF.

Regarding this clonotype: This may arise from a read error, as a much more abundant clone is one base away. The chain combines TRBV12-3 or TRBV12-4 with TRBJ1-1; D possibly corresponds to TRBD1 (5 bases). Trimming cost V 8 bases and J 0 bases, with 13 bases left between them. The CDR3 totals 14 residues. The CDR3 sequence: CASGSGALNTEAFF. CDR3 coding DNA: TGTGCCAGCGGTTCCGGGGCCCTGAACACTGAAGCTTTCTTT.

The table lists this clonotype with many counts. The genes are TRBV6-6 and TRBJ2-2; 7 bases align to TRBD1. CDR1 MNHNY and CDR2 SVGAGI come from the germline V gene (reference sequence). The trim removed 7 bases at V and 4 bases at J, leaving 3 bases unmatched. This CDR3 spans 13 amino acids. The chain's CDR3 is CASTRDSTGELFF. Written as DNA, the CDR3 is TGTGCCAGCACCAGGGACAGCACCGGGGAGCTGTTTTTT.

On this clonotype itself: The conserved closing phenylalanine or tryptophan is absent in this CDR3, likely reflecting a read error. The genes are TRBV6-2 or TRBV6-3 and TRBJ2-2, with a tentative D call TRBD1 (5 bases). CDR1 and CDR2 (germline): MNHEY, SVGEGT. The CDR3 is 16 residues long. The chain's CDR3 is CANSGAAGSFTGELFS. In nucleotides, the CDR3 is TGTGCCAACAGTGGCGCGGCAGGGTCGTTTACCGGGGAGCTGTTTTCT.

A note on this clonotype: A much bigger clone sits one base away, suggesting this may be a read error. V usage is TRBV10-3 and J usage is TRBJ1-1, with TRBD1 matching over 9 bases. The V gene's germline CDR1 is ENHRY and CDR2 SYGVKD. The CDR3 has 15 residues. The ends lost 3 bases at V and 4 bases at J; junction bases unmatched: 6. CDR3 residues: CAISDSGTGFTEAFF. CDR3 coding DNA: TGTGCCATCAGTGACTCCGGGACAGGGTTCACTGAAGCTTTCTTT.

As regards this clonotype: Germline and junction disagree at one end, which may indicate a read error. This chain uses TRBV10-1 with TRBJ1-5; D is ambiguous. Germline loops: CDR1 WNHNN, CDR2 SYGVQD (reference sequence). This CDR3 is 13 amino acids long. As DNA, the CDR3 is TGCACCAGCAGTGAGACCCCCAATCAGCCCCAGCATTTT. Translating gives CTSSETPNQPQHF.

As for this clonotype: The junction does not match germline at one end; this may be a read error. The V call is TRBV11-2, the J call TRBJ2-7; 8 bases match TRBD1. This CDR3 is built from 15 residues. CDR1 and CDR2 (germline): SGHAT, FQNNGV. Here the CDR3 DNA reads TGTGCCAGTAGCTTCACGACAGGGGTAGACTACGAGCAGTACTTC. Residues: CASSFTTGVDYEQYF.